This T cell receptor (beta chain) was found in a study of graft-versus-host responses after intestinal transplantation. The CDR3 has 14 residues. Trimming took 1 base from V and 1 from J, leaving 8 bases between them. TCRdb keeps only in-frame clones here, not all; method: immunoSEQ multiplex PCR. The data contain some 100,000 clones, about 90% of them singletons. Points on this clone: Its antigen is unknown.

The specimen comprised unstimulated CD4+ T cells sorted from spleen or lymph node cells, sampled before transplant. The chain has TRBV5-3 and TRBJ1-1; no reliable D call. TRBV5-3 counts as an open reading frame of uncertain function. The clonotype was recovered from a human donor who was the organ donor for an intestinal transplant. The CDR3 bases are TGTGCCAGAAGCTTGTGCCGGGCGAACACTGAAGCTTTCTTT. Translating gives CARSLCRANTEAFF.